This T cell receptor beta chain was sequenced during a study of blood T cell repertoires in COVID-19. Study background: Acute and convalescent COVID-19 samples came from the United States, Italy and Spain. In each case, the material was cDNA or gDNA derived from T cells, B-cell-depleted T cells, or PBMCs.

The cohort comprised adults aged roughly 18 to 90 years residing in under 25 US areas. Germline-derived CDR1 and CDR2 are SNHLY and FYNNEI. The germline V and J ends were trimmed by 6 bases and 1 base, with 10 bases remaining between them. The CDR3 totals 14 residues. Profiled with immunoSEQ multiplex PCR; TCRdb holds only in-frame clones, not every one. The sample carries 260,000 or so clones, around 89% recorded once. What was sequenced was PBMCs or T cells enriched from blood (not recorded which). The J gene is TRBJ1-5, the V gene TRBV2, with a weak D call TRBD1 (6 bases). The sequence came from a woman between 35 and 50 years old with acute COVID-19. CDR3 region: CASRQGLSNQPQHF. Written as DNA, the CDR3 is TGTGCCAGCAGACAGGGTTTAAGCAATCAGCCCCAGCATTTT.